Presented here are 13 T cell receptor beta chains from one specimen sequenced in a study of beta chain features in type 1 diabetes. Study results and caveats: For Type 1 diabetes patients, all four CD4+ subsets carried TCRB CDR3s that were moderately but significantly shorter.

These receptors have no identified antigens. The investigators reverse transcribed all of the isolated RNA, so they sequenced expressed TCRB transcripts. Measured with immunoSEQ multiplex PCR; TCRdb has only the in-frame clones, and not every one. Seen here are some 370,000 clones, around 10% observed once, and the top ten hold approximately 0.55%. Sequences were obtained from central memory CD4+ T cells from blood. The origin of the receptors is a man younger than 45 with type 1 diabetes.

The chain is built from TRBV7-3 and TRBJ2-7, with 7 bases that match TRBD1. Trimming removed 5 bases from V and 2 bases from J; junction bases left unmatched: 9. Germline CDR1 SGHTA, CDR2 FQGTGA. CDR3 length equals 15 residues. DNA of the CDR3: TGTGCCAGCAGCCTACAAGGGGGACAGCCCTACGAGCAGTACTTC. Its protein product is CASSLQGGQPYEQYF.

This clone was seen only a few times. This sequence joins TRBV6-1 and TRBJ2-3, with a weak D call TRBD2 (5 bases). The CDR3 is made up of 13 amino acids. Germline values: CDR1 MNHNS, CDR2 SASEGT. V was shortened by 6 bases and J by 0 bases, with 7 bases between the two germline ends. Here the CDR3 reads CASRTTSTDTQYF. The CDR3 coding sequence is TGTGCCAGCAGGACTACTAGCACAGATACGCAGTATTTT.

This clone was recorded a few times. The V call is TRBV6-5, the J call TRBJ1-1, with TRBD1 matching 8 bases. Looked up from germline, CDR1 is MNHEY and CDR2 is SVGAGI. The CDR3 consists of 15 residues. After removal of 4 bases from V and 2 bases from J, the junction contained 6 bases not matched to a gene. CDR3 region: CASSLYQGANTEAFF. CDR3 sequence (DNA): TGTGCCAGCAGTTTGTATCAGGGGGCCAACACTGAAGCTTTCTTT.

This clone was seen at least ten times. The gene calls are TRBV7-8 and TRBJ2-1; possible D gene TRBD2, 5 bases. Trimming removed 1 base from V and 1 base from J, with 14 bases in between. The CDR3 loop spans 17 amino acids. Germline-derived CDR1 and CDR2 are SGHVS and FQNEAQ. The CDR3 spells CASSLGRGVESYNEQFF. DNA for the CDR3: TGTGCCAGCAGCTTAGGCCGGGGAGTAGAATCCTACAATGAGCAGTTCTTC.

This chain joins TRBV28 and TRBJ1-2, with a tentative D call TRBD1 (6 bases). This CDR3 contains 15 residues. Germline CDR1 is MDHEN and CDR2 is SYDVKM. The germline V and J ends were trimmed by 8 bases and 1 base, with 17 bases remaining between them. The CDR3 protein is CASSGGPEYNYGYTF. The CDR3 DNA sequence: TGTGCCAGCTCTGGGGGGCCAGAATATAACTATGGCTACACCTTC.

V is TRBV4-3 and J is TRBJ1-6; 9 bases are a match to TRBD1. Germline CDR1 LGHNA, CDR2 YSLEER. The CDR3 consists of 15 residues. Germline trimming cut 3 bases from V and 10 bases from J; bases unmatched to any gene: 7. CDR3 amino acids: CASSHGQGRGSPLHF. The CDR3 bases are TGCGCCAGCAGCCACGGACAGGGGAGAGGATCACCCCTCCACTTT.

The chain recombines TRBV28 with TRBJ2-7; 8 bases are a match to TRBD1. J lost 5 bases, V lost 6 bases, and 6 bases had no gene match. The germline CDR1 and CDR2 sequences are MDHEN and SYDVKM. This CDR3 has 13 amino acids. CDR3 residues: CASRQQGADEQYF. CDR3 in DNA: TGTGCCAGCAGACAGCAGGGGGCGGACGAGCAGTACTTC.

This sequence joins TRBV5-1 and TRBJ2-1; a weak D match, TRBD1 (5 bases). CDR3 length: 16 amino acids. The germline V and J ends were trimmed by 0 bases and 1 base, with 11 bases remaining between them. Germline CDR1 SGHRS, CDR2 YFSETQ. CDR3 sequence reads: CASSLAATVSYNEQFF. Here the CDR3 DNA reads TGCGCCAGCAGCTTGGCCGCGACAGTGTCCTACAATGAGCAGTTCTTC.

This clone came up many times. This sequence joins TRBV19 and TRBJ1-2, with TRBD1 matching 7 bases. Trimming took 3 bases from V and 0 from J; bases not matched to a gene: 7. This CDR3 has 16 residues. CDR1 and CDR2 (germline): LNHDA, SQIVND (reference sequence). In nucleotides, the CDR3 is TGTGCCAGTAGTATCTTGGGACAGTCGGCTAACTATGGCTACACCTTC. Translating it yields CASSILGQSANYGYTF. The variable domain in full, with the rest retrieved from reference TRBV19 and TRBJ1-2, is DGGITQSPKYLFRKEGQNVTLSCEQNLNHDAMYWYRQDPGQGLRLIYYSQIVNDFQKGDIAEGYSVSREKKESFPLTVTSAQKNPTAFYLCASSILGQSANYGYTFGSGTRLTVV.

The rearrangement joins TRBV28 to TRBJ2-7; D not certain. V lost 3 bases, J lost 3 bases, and 6 bases lay in between. From germline, CDR1 is MDHEN and CDR2 SYDVKM. The CDR3 sequence is 12 residues long. The CDR3 nucleotides are TGTGCCAGCAGTTTTCCGGGCTACGAGCAGTACTTC. It encodes CASSFPGYEQYF.

This clone was seen many times. This chain connects TRBV18 to TRBJ1-1; no reliable D call. V was cut by 4 bases and J by 1 base, with 7 bases left in between. There are 13 residues in the CDR3. Germline V gene sequence: CDR1 KGHSH, CDR2 LQKENI. CDR3 residues: CASSQEKNTEAFF. CDR3 nucleotide sequence: TGTGCCAGCTCACAAGAGAAGAACACTGAAGCTTTCTTT. The full variable domain, with the rest looked up from reference TRBV18 and TRBJ1-1, is NAGVMQNPRHLVRRRGQEARLRCSPMKGHSHVYWYRQLPEEGLKFMVYLQKENIIDESGMPKERFSAEFPKEGPSILRIQQVVRGDSAAYFCASSQEKNTEAFFGQGTRLTVV.

In its sample, this clone was seen a few times. The chain employs TRBV5-4 and TRBJ2-7; 8 positions agree with TRBD2. This CDR3 region has 15 residues. With V trimmed by 4 bases and J by 2 bases, 8 bases remained unmatched. CDR1 and CDR2 (germline): SGHNT, YYREEE (reference sequence). CDR3 amino acids: CASSLSGSITYEQYF. For the CDR3, the DNA is TGTGCCAGCAGCCTGAGCGGGAGTATCACCTACGAGCAGTACTTC.

This clone was counted only a few times. This chain links TRBV14 with TRBJ1-1, with D uncertain. The ends were cut back, 0 bases at V and 7 bases at J, with 12 bases in the middle. The CDR3 spans 14 residues. CDR1 is SGHDN, CDR2 FVKESK, per germline. CDR3 nucleotides: TGTGCCAGCAGCCAAGAGGGCCCGCGCCGTGAAGCTTTCTTT. As protein: CASSQEGPRREAFF.